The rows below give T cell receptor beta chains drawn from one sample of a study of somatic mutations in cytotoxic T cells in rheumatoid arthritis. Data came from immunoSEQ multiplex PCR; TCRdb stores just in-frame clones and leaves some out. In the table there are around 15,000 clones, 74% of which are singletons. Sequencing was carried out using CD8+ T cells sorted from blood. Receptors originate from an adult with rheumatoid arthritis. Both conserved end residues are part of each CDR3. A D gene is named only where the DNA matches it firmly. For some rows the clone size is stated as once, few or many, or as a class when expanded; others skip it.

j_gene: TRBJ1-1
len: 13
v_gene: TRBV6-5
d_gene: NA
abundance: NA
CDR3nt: TGTGCCAGCAGTCCGGGATGGAACACTGAAGCTTTCTTT
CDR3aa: CASSPGWNTEAFF

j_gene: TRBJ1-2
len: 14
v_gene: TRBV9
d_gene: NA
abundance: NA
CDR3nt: TGTGCCAGCAGCGACGGGGGGAGGTACTATGGCTACACCTTC
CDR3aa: CASSDGGRYYGYTF

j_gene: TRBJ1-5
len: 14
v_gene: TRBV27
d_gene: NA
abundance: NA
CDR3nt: TGTGCCAGCAGCCTTAACAGGTACTATCAGCCCCAGCATTTT
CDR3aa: CASSLNRYYQPQHF

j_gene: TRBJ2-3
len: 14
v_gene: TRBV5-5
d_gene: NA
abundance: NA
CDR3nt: TGTGCCAGCAGCTTGGAAGGGAATGGAGATACGCAGTATTTT
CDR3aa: CASSLEGNGDTQYF

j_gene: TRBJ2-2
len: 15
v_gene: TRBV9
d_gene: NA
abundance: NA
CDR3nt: TGTGCCAGCAGCGTAGAGTCCTCTAGCGTCGGGGAGCTGTTTTTT
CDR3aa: CASSVESSSVGELFF

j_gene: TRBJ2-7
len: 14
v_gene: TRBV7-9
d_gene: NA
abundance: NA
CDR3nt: TGTGCCAGCAGCTTAGGGTCAGGCTCTCACGAGCAGTACTTC
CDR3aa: CASSLGSGSHEQYF

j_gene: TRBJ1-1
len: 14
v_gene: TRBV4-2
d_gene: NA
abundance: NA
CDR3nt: TGTGCCAGCAGCCAAGATGGCGTCGGGAAGGAAGCTTTCTTT
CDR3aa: CASSQDGVGKEAFF

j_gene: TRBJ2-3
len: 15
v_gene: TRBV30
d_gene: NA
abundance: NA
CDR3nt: TGTGCCTGGAGTGGCGCAGGCTTGGGCACAGATACGCAGTATTTT
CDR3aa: CAWSGAGLGTDTQYF

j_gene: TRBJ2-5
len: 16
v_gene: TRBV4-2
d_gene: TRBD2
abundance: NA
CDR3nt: TGTGCCAGCAGCCCTAGGGTAGCGGGGGAGGGGGAGACCCAGTACTTC
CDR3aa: CASSPRVAGEGETQYF

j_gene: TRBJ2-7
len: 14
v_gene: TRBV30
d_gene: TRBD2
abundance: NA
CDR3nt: TGTGCCTGGAGTGCGACTAGCGGGGGCCACGAGCAGTACTTC
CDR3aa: CAWSATSGGHEQYF

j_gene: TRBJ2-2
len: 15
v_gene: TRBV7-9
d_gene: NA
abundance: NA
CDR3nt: TGTGCCACTCCTCGGGGCGGACAGCCCACCGGGGAGCTGTTTTTT
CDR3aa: CATPRGGQPTGELFF

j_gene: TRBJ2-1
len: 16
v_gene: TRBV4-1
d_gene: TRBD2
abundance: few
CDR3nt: TGCGCCAGCAGACGAATAGCGGGGGCTACCTTCAATGAGCAGTTCTTC
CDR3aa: CASRRIAGATFNEQFF

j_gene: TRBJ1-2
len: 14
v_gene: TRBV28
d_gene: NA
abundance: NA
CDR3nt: TGTGCCAGCAGTTTCCCGGGGTCCCCCCATGGCTACACCTTC
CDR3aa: CASSFPGSPHGYTF

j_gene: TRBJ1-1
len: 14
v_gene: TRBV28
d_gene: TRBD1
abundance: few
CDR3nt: TGTGCCAGCAGACTGACAGGGTACAGCACTGAAGCTTTCTTT
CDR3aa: CASRLTGYSTEAFF

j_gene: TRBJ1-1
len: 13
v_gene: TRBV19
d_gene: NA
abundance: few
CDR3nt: TGTGCCAGTAGTATGGAGGGGTGGACTGAAGCTTTCTTT
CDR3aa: CASSMEGWTEAFF

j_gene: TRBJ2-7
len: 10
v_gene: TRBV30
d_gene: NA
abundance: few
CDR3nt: TGTGCCTGGAGTAAAAACGAGCAGTACTTC
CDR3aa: CAWSKNEQYF

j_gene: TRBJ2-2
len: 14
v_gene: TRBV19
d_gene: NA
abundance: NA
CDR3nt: TGTGCCAGTAGTACTGGGACCGGCACCGGGGAGCTGTTTTTT
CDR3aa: CASSTGTGTGELFF

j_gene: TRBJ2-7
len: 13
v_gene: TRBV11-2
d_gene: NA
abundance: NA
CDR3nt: TGTGCCAGCAAAGTGGGACCGTCCTACGAGCAGTACTTC
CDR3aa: CASKVGPSYEQYF

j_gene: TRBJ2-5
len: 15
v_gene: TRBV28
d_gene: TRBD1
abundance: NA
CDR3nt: TGTGCCAGCAGTTTTAGGACAGGGGGGAGGGAGACCCAGTACTTC
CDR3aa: CASSFRTGGRETQYF

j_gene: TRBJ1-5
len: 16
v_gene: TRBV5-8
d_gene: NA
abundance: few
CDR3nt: TGTGCCAGCAGCTCGGGGACATCGGCCGTACGTCAGCCCCAGCATTTT
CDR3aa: CASSSGTSAVRQPQHF

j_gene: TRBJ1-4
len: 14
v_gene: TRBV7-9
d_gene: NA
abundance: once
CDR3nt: TGTGCCAGCAGCTCAAACAGGGAGAATGAAAAACTGTTTTTT
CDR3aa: CASSSNRENEKLFF

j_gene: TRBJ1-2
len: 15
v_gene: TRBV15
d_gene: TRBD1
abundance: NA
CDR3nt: TGTGCCACCAGCCCCGGGGGGGACAGGGGGCAGGGCTACACCTTC
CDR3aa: CATSPGGDRGQGYTF

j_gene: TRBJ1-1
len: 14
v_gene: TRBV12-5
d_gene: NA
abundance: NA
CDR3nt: TGTGCTAGTGGTTTAAACTCACAGGGCACTGAAGCTTTCTTT
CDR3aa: CASGLNSQGTEAFF

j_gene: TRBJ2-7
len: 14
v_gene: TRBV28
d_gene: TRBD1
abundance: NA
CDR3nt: TGTGCCAGCAGTTACTACAGGGGTCCCTACGAGCAGTACTTC
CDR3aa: CASSYYRGPYEQYF

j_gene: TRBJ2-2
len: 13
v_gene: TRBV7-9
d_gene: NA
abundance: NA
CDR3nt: TGTGCCAGCAGCCCCTACTCGGGCCGGGAGCTGTTTTTT
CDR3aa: CASSPYSGRELFF

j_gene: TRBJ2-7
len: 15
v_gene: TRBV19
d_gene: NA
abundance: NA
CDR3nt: TGTGCCAGTAGTATCTCCTCCGGGAACTCCTACGAGCAGTACTTC
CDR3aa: CASSISSGNSYEQYF

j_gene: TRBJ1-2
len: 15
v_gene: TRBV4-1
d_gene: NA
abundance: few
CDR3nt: TGCGCCAGCAGCCTTCGGGTGGGGGGGTTTGATGGCTACACCTTC
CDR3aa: CASSLRVGGFDGYTF

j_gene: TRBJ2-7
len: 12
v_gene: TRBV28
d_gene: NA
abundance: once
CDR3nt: TGTGCCAGCAGTTTACCGGGTAACGAGCAGTACTTC
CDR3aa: CASSLPGNEQYF

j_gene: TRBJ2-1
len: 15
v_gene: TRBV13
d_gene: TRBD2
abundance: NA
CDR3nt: TGTGCCAGCAGCTTAGCCCCCGCGGGGGGCGATGAGCAGTTCTTC
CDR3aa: CASSLAPAGGDEQFF

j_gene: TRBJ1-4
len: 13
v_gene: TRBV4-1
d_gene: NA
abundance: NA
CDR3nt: TGCGCCAGCAGCCAAGTCAGGGGCGAAAAACTGTTTTTT
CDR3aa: CASSQVRGEKLFF

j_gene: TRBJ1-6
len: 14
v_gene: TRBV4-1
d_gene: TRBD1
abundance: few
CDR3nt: TGCGCCAGCAGCGACCGGGACAGCAATTCACCCCTCCACTTT
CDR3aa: CASSDRDSNSPLHF

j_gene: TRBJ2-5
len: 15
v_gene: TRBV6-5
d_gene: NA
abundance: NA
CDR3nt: TGTGCCAGCAGTCCGTTGGGTCCGTTCCAAGAGACCCAGTACTTC
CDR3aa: CASSPLGPFQETQYF

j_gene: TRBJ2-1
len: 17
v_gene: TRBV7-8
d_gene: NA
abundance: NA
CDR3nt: TGTGCCAGCAGCTTAGAAGGTTTAGCGGCATTCGGGAATGAGCAGTTCTTC
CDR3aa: CASSLEGLAAFGNEQFF

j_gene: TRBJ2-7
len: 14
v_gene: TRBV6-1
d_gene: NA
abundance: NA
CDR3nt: TGTGCCAGCAGTGAAGCTCCGGGGGCGGGGGAGCAGTACTTC
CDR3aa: CASSEAPGAGEQYF

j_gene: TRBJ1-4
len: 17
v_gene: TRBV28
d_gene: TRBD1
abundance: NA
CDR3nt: TGTGCCAGCAGGAAACAGACAGGGTTTGTTGCTAATGAAAAACTGTTTTTT
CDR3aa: CASRKQTGFVANEKLFF

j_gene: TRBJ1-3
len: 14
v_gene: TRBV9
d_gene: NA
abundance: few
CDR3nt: TGTGCCAGCAGCGTAGATGGGGGAGGAAACACCATATATTTT
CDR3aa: CASSVDGGGNTIYF

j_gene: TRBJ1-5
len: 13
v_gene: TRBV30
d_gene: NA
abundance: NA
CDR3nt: TGTGCCTGGAGTGCGGAGAGCAATCAGCCCCAGCATTTT
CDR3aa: CAWSAESNQPQHF

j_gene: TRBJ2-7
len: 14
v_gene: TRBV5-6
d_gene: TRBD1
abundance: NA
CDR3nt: TGTGCCAGCAGCCGCGGGACAGGCTCCTACGAGCAGTACTTC
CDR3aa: CASSRGTGSYEQYF

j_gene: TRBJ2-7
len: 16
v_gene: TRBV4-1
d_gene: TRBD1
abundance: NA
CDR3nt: TGCGCCAGCAGCCAAGACCCGTCAGGGGGTCCCTACGAGCAGTACTTC
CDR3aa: CASSQDPSGGPYEQYF

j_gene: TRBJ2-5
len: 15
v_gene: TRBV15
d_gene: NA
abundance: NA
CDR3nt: TGTGCCACCAGCAGAGAGGGGAAACGCCAAGAGACCCAGTACTTC
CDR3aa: CATSREGKRQETQYF

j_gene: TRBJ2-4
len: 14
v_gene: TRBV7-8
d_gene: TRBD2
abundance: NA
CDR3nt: TGTGCCAGCAGCGAGACAGCGGGGAAAAACATTCAGTACTTC
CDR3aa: CASSETAGKNIQYF

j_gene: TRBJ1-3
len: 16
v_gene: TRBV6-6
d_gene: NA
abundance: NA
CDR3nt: TGTGCCAGCAGTTACTCGAGGCCTGGGAGTGGAAACACCATATATTTT
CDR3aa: CASSYSRPGSGNTIYF

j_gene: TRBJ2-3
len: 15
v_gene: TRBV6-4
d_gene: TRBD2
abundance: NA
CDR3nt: TGTGCCAGCAGTGAACTAGCGGGAAGCACAGATACGCAGTATTTT
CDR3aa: CASSELAGSTDTQYF

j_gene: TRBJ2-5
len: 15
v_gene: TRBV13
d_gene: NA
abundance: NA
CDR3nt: TGTGCCAGCAGCTTAGGCAGGGGACCCAGAGAGACCCAGTACTTC
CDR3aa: CASSLGRGPRETQYF

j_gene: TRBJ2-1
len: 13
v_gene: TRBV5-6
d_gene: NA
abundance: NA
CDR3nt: TGTGCCAGCAGCTCGGACACCTACAATGAGCAGTTCTTC
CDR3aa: CASSSDTYNEQFF

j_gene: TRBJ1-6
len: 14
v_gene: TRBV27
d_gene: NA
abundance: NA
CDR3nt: TGTGCCAGCAGCTCCGGTGCCACGGGTTCACCCCTCCACTTT
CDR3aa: CASSSGATGSPLHF

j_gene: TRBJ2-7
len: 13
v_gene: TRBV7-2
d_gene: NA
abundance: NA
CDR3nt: TGTGCCAGCAGCTTAGAGGGGGCCTACGAGCAGTACTTC
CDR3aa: CASSLEGAYEQYF

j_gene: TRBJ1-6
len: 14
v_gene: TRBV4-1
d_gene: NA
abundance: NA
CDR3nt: TGCGCCAGCAGCCAAATTTTCGATAATTCACCCCTCCACTTT
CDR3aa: CASSQIFDNSPLHF

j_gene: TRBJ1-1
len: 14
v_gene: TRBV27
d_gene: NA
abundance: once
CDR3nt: TGTGCCAGCAGTTTGAGGGGCTTGAACACTGAAGCTTTCTTT
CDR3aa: CASSLRGLNTEAFF

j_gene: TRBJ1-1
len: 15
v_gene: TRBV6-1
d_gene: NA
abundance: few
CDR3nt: TGTGCCAGCACCCATGAGGGGGGTCTGAACACTGAAGCTTTCTTT
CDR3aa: CASTHEGGLNTEAFF

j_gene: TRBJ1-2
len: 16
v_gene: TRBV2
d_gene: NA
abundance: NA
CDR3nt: TGTGCCAGCAGTGAAGCGCTTGGAGGGGACCTCTATGGCTACACCTTC
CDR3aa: CASSEALGGDLYGYTF

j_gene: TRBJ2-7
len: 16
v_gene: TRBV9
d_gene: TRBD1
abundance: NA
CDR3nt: TGTGCCAGCAGCCACCGTCCGGGACAGAGCTCCTACGAGCAGTACTTC
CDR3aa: CASSHRPGQSSYEQYF

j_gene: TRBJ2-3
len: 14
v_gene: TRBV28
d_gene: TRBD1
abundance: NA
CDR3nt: TGTGCCAGCAGTTCGACAGGGTTGACAGATACGCAGTATTTT
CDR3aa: CASSSTGLTDTQYF